Sequencing of this T cell receptor (beta chain) was carried out in a study of cytomegalovirus exposure and HLA in healthy donors. 60 Vbeta and 13 Jbeta primers were used in PCR. TCRdb's copy holds only in-frame clones and misses some; the assay was immunoSEQ multiplex PCR. The table includes under 85,000 clones, 79% detected once. The CDR3 extends over 14 amino acids. V lost 1 base to trimming and J lost 5 bases, with 9 bases between them. Germline CDR1 and CDR2: MGHDK and SYGVNS. Sequencing was done on a sample of PBMCs. The receptor was derived from a middle-aged woman in good health and CMV-seropositive. The chain uses TRBV25-1 and TRBJ2-1; D unclear. CDR3 DNA: TGTGCCAGCAGTGAATTTGGTGAGAACAATGAGCAGTTCTTC. Its protein is CASSEFGENNEQFF.